The clone carrying this TCR beta chain was found many times. The target antigen is unknown. The junction departs from the called germline gene at one end, perhaps through a read error. Making use of molecular barcodes, quantitative 5'-RACE generated TCR beta libraries. TCRdb used MiXCR to reprocess the 5' RACE reads, holding one entry per CDR3 protein. The table shows 200,000 to 250,000 distinct CDR3 sequences, with roughly 10% occurring only once. The CDR3 runs 15 residues. In germline, CDR1 is SGHRS, CDR2 YFSETQ. The source of the sample is a study of CD8 T cells in ankylosing spondylitis. General study points: Among TCR beta sequences, a motif of several highly homologous variants appeared characteristic of ankylosing spondylitis blood. Disease-associated clones were reportedly significantly overrepresented in matched ankylosing spondylitis synovial fluid. Both synovial fluid and blood in reactive arthritis had previously been reported to carry some motif variants.

This TCR was sampled from a male donor with ankylosing spondylitis or in good health (not recorded which). Sequenced material: blood, either unsorted or a sorted T cell fraction (not recorded which). The chain joins TRBV5-1 to TRBJ1-1; D perhaps matches TRBD1 (5 bases). CDR3 sequence: CASSLGGALNTEAFF. The CDR3 nucleotides read TGCGCCAGCAGCTTGGGAGGGGCCCTGAACACTGAAGCCTTCTTT.